This T cell receptor (beta chain) is drawn from a study of cytomegalovirus exposure and HLA in healthy donors. For the study at large: Genotyping showed roughly 86% of a few hundred donors falling in the Caucasian-associated ancestry cluster.

The CDR3 covers 16 residues. In germline, CDR1 is PRHDT, CDR2 FYEKMQ (reference sequence). Trimming left V 5 bases short and J 7 bases short, with 21 bases between. Study conclusions and caveats: Rare sequences made up most TCRs, while some public TCRs were found in many donors. The number of N-insertions in an Asian-associated ancestry cluster was reportedly below the roughly 670-donor mean in a later analysis.

In the case of this clone: The antigen remains unidentified.

The study ran its PCR with 60 Vbeta and 13 Jbeta primers. Profiling relied on immunoSEQ multiplex PCR, and the TCRdb table lists in-frame clones only, not all of them. The data show some 98,000 clones, 70% seen once. The material sequenced was PBMCs. This sequence joins TRBV13 and TRBJ1-3, with D possibly TRBD1 on 6 matching bases. This clonotype originated in a man in his fifties or sixties in good health and CMV-seronegative. CDR3 sequence reads: CASSPEGHLGRNTIYF. As DNA, the CDR3 is TGTGCCAGCAGCCCAGAGGGACACCTAGGAAGGAACACCATATATTTT. Drawing the rest from reference TRBV13 and TRBJ1-3, the complete variable domain is AAGVIQSPRHLIKEKRETATLKCYPIPRHDTVYWYQQGPGQDPQFLISFYEKMQSDKGSIPDRFSAQQFSDYHSELNMSSLELGDSALYFCASSPEGHLGRNTIYFGEGSWLTVV.